What follows are 16 T cell receptor beta chains derived from one specimen sequenced in a study of cytomegalovirus exposure and HLA in healthy donors. PCR used 60 Vbeta primers and 13 Jbeta primers. Data came from immunoSEQ multiplex PCR; TCRdb stores just in-frame clones and leaves some out. This sample has 200,000 to 250,000 clones; more than 60% occur once, and the top ten carry about 1.5%. Source material: PBMCs. These receptors all stem from a man aged 45-60 years in good health and CMV-seronegative.

The chain's CDR3 is CASSRRDEQYF. The CDR3 DNA reads TGTGCCAGCAGTCGCCGGGACGAGCAGTACTTC. The V call is TRBV11-2, the J call TRBJ2-7; D call uncertain. The CDR3 is 11 residues long. V lost 6 bases to trimming and J lost 5 bases, with 8 bases between them. Germline V gene lookup returns CDR1 SGHAT and CDR2 FQNNGV.

The chain employs TRBV5-1 and TRBJ2-5; D perhaps matches TRBD2 (5 bases). The CDR3 totals 16 residues. The V gene's germline CDR1 is SGHRS and CDR2 YFSETQ. V was clipped by 3 bases and J by 4 bases, with 19 bases between them. CDR3 nucleotides: TGCGCCAGCAGCTCCCCAGAAGGCCAAGGGAGAGAGACCCAGTACTTC. Translated, it gives CASSSPEGQGRETQYF.

This rearrangement joins TRBV5-1 to TRBJ2-2, with 8 bases fitting TRBD1. The CDR3 consists of 15 residues. Per the germline V gene, CDR1 is SGHRS and CDR2 is YFSETQ. V lost 4 bases, J lost 5 bases, and 7 bases stayed unmatched. Written as DNA, the CDR3 is TGCGCCAGCAGCGGGGGGACAGGTCGGACCGGGGAGCTGTTTTTT. It codes for CASSGGTGRTGELFF.

This rearrangement joins TRBV6-5 to TRBJ1-1; D is uncertain. Germline loops: CDR1 MNHEY, CDR2 SVGAGI. V dropped 2 bases and J dropped 5 bases, with 15 bases sitting between them. The length of the CDR3 is 15 residues. The CDR3 sequence is CASSYNRVPRTEAFF. The CDR3 nucleotides are TGTGCCAGCAGTTACAATCGTGTGCCGCGGACTGAAGCTTTCTTT.

The genes are TRBV14 and TRBJ2-2; unclear D gene. The CDR3 extends over 13 amino acids. Germline values: CDR1 SGHDN, CDR2 FVKESK. V was shortened by 3 bases and J by 1 base, with 3 bases between the two germline ends. CDR3 region: CASSQRNTGELFF. The CDR3 coding sequence is TGTGCCAGCAGCCAGAGGAACACCGGGGAGCTGTTTTTT.

The V gene is TRBV30, the J gene TRBJ1-3, with 9 bases aligning to TRBD1. The CDR3 extends over 14 amino acids. CDR1 is GTSNPN, CDR2 SVGIG, per germline (reference sequence). The V gene end was trimmed by 3 bases and the J gene end by 4 bases; junction bases not matched to a gene: 4. DNA of the CDR3: TGTGCCTGGAGGGGGACAGGGCTAGGAAACACCATATATTTT. Translating it yields CAWRGTGLGNTIYF.

The chain couples TRBV4-1 to TRBJ2-7, with D hard to call. Trimming cost V 5 bases and J 0 bases, with 11 bases left between them. This CDR3 contains 14 residues. Germline CDR1 is MGHRA and CDR2 is YSYEKL. The CDR3 DNA reads as TGCGCCAGCAGCACCGAGCTCGGCTCCTACGAGCAGTACTTC. It encodes CASSTELGSYEQYF.

J is TRBJ2-7 and V is TRBV27; no clear D. V was cut by 5 bases and J by 5 bases, with 19 bases left in between. CDR1 is MNHEY, CDR2 SMNVEV, per germline (reference sequence). CDR3 length equals 15 residues. The CDR3 DNA follows: TGTGCCAGCAGTATATTCGACTTGGGTACGGACGAGCAGTACTTC. This gives the protein CASSIFDLGTDEQYF.

This chain joins TRBV9 and TRBJ2-5, with 8 bases fitting TRBD2. TRBJ2-7 explains the end of the DNA better; the J call may be wrong. Germline V CDR1 and CDR2: SGDLS, YYNGEE. The CDR3 has 15 residues. CDR3 region: CASSASGTSSYEQYF. Written as DNA, the CDR3 is TGTGCCAGCAGCGCGTCAGGGACTAGCTCCTACGAGCAGTACTTC.

This clone appeared once. The chain is built from TRBV29-1 and TRBJ2-7; D is undetermined. CDR3 length equals 15 residues. The germline V gene encodes CDR1 SQVTM and CDR2 ANQGSEA. V was shortened by 4 bases and J by 0 bases, with 16 bases between the two germline ends. CDR3 sequence (DNA): TGCAGCGTTGGAGATTTGCGGATCCGCTCCTACGAGCAGTACTTC. Its protein is CSVGDLRIRSYEQYF.

This chain links TRBV30 with TRBJ2-5, with D possibly TRBD2 on 7 matching bases. V was shortened by 3 bases and J by 6 bases, with 14 bases between the two germline ends. The germline CDR1 and CDR2 sequences are GTSNPN and SVGIG (reference sequence). CDR3 length equals 13 residues. The CDR3 protein is CAWSVEGGKTQYF. DNA of the CDR3: TGTGCCTGGAGCGTAGAGGGGGGGAAGACCCAGTACTTC.

The table lists this clone with a few counts. This chain joins TRBV5-1 and TRBJ2-7, with TRBD1 matching 8 bases. The trim removed 3 bases at V and 2 bases at J, leaving 4 bases unmatched. CDR3 length: 14 residues. Looked up from germline, CDR1 is SGHRS and CDR2 is YFSETQ. CDR3 sequence: CASSSPDRAYEQYF. CDR3 nucleotide sequence: TGCGCCAGCAGCTCTCCGGACAGGGCCTACGAGCAGTACTTC. The full variable domain, in which reference TRBV5-1 and TRBJ2-7 provide the parts outside the CDR3, is KAGVTQTPRYLIKTRGQQVTLSCSPISGHRSVSWYQQTPGQGLQFLFEYFSETQRNKGNFPGRFSGRQFSNSRSEMNVSTLELGDSALYLCASSSPDRAYEQYFGPGTRLTVT.

The rearrangement links TRBV9 to TRBJ2-1; TRBD2 aligns across 15 bases. The CDR3 has 19 residues. Germline V gene data show CDR1 as SGDLS and CDR2 as YYNGEE. V dropped 0 bases and J dropped 1; count of bases not matched to a gene: 5. Written as DNA, the CDR3 is TGTGCCAGCAGCGTAGAAGGACTAGCGGGAGGGCCGTCCTACAATGAGCAGTTCTTC. Translation gives CASSVEGLAGGPSYNEQFF.

The V and J genes are TRBV18 and TRBJ1-1; D not resolved. V lost 6 bases to trimming and J lost 0 bases, with 11 bases between them. The germline V gene has CDR1 KGHSH and CDR2 LQKENI. The CDR3 has 14 residues. CDR3 loop: CASSSLAMNTEAFF. Here the CDR3 DNA reads TGTGCCAGCTCCTCTCTCGCGATGAACACTGAAGCTTTCTTT.

The chain carries TRBV5-1 and TRBJ2-1, with a tentative D call TRBD2 (6 bases). Trimming took off 6 bases at V and 10 bases at J, with 20 bases between the two ends. CDR3 length: 14 residues. Germline lookup yields CDR1 SGHRS and CDR2 YFSETQ. The CDR3 protein is CASNPGGTSREQFF. The CDR3 nucleotides read TGCGCCAGCAATCCCGGAGGGACGTCGAGGGAGCAGTTCTTC. Looking up the rest from reference TRBV5-1 and TRBJ2-1 gives the full variable domain: KAGVTQTPRYLIKTRGQQVTLSCSPISGHRSVSWYQQTPGQGLQFLFEYFSETQRNKGNFPGRFSGRQFSNSRSEMNVSTLELGDSALYLCASNPGGTSREQFFGPGTRLTVL.

This sequence joins TRBV28 and TRBJ2-7; D not resolved. Germline-derived CDR1 and CDR2 are MDHEN and SYDVKM. This CDR3 is 15 amino acids long. The V end lost 5 bases, the J end lost 3 bases, and 17 bases lay between the germline ends. CDR3 DNA: TGTGCCAGCAGTCCGTTCAAGGCAGGCTTCTACGAGCAGTACTTC. Its translation: CASSPFKAGFYEQYF.